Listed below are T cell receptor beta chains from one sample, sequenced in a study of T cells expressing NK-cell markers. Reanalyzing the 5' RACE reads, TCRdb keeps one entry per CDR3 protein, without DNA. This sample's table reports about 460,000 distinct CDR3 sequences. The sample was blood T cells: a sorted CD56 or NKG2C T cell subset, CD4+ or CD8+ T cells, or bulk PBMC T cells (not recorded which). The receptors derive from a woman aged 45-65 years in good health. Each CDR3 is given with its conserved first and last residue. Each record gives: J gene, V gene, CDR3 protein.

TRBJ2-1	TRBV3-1	CASSHLTDKGTVVYEQFF
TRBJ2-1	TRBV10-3	CASSGRSNEQFF
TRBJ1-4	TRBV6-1	CASRRGTVGATNEKLFF
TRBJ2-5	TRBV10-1	CASSGRVQETQYF
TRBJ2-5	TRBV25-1	CASSESGIGTQYF
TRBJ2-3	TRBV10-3	CATGLKTDTQYF
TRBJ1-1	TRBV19	CASSVFEWGRTEAFF
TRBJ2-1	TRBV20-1	CSASLQVGTSGNEQFF
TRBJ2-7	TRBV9	CASSPRTSGRAGQYF
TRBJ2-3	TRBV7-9	CASSFGQGPTDTQYF
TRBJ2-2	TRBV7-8	CASSLIGQGSTGELFF
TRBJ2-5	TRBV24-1	CATSEHTRGGETQYF
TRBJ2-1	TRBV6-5	CASSPRRTHNEQFF